This T cell receptor beta chain is drawn from a study of blood T cell repertoires in COVID-19. The wider study: Acute and convalescent COVID-19 specimens originated in the United States, Italy and Spain. Nucleic acid was either cDNA or gDNA, and it came from T cells, B-cell-depleted T cells, or PBMCs.

In the original analysis: For nucleated cells, counts were estimated from reference gene primer amplification. This table comes from immunoSEQ multiplex PCR, and its TCRdb copy is limited to in-frame clones, with some not included. V and J calls and clone size follow that table, whereas D and trimming were derived from the DNA. The table has a few hundred thousand clones, over 75% seen once. The CDR3 runs to 11 residues. CDR1 SGHAT and CDR2 FQNNGV come from the germline V gene. In the case of this clone: Relative to the germline gene, one junction end is altered; a read error may explain this.

The TCR originated in a man aged 40-49 years with active or convalescent COVID-19. The chain links TRBV11-2 to TRBJ2-5; maybe TRBD1 (5 bases). The source material was peripheral blood. The CDR3 bases are TGTGCCAGCAGCACATGGACACTCAAGCACTTC. This gives the protein CASSTWTLKHF.